The 15 T cell receptor beta chains below were found in one sample sequenced in a study. TCRdb reprocessed the 5' RACE reads with MiXCR, giving one entry per CDR3 protein. The sample contains some 62,000 distinct CDR3 sequences, almost 30% of which appear only once. Sequencing was performed on tumor-infiltrating naive CD4+ T cells sorted from the breast tumor. Described subset: naive CD4+ T cells, CD4+CD45RA+CD25-. These receptors were taken from a female donor with breast cancer.

This clonotype was picked up many times. The J gene is TRBJ1-5, the V gene TRBV9, with D uncertain. CDR1 is SGDLS, CDR2 YYNGEE, per germline. V was trimmed by 1 base and J by 1 base, leaving 9 bases between them. CDR3 size: 15 residues. CDR3 in DNA: TGTGCCAGCAGCGTAATGAAAGGGAGCAATCAGCCCCAGCATTTT. It translates to CASSVMKGSNQPQHF.

This clonotype was seen only a few times. The chain links TRBV20-1 to TRBJ1-1, with a possible D match to TRBD1 (5 bases). Trimming cost V 7 bases and J 5 bases, with 26 bases left between them. The CDR3 is 16 residues long. Germline lookup yields CDR1 DFQATT and CDR2 SNEGSKA (reference sequence). CDR3 residues: CSVSSPLIGPGTEAFF. CDR3 DNA: TGCAGTGTAAGTAGTCCCTTGATCGGGCCAGGGACTGAAGCTTTCTTT.

A few counts support this clonotype. V is TRBV2 and J is TRBJ1-2; 7 nucleotides agree with TRBD1. The germline CDR1 and CDR2 sequences are SNHLY and FYNNEI. V gave up 3 bases and J gave up 3 bases; unmatched junction bases: 1. This CDR3 contains 13 residues. The chain's CDR3 is CASSETGYYGYTF. The DNA of the CDR3 is TGTGCCAGCAGTGAGACAGGGTACTATGGCTACACCTTC.

The chain combines TRBV7-2 with TRBJ2-5, with D unresolved. With 0 bases removed from V and 5 bases from J, the gap between germline ends came to 7 bases. The CDR3 totals 13 residues. Germline-derived CDR1 and CDR2 are SGHTA and FQGNSA. Here the CDR3 DNA reads TGTGCCAGCAGCTTAGCCCCTCGGGAGACCCAGTACTTC. Its translation: CASSLAPRETQYF. The whole variable domain, remainder taken from reference TRBV7-2 and TRBJ2-5, is GAGVSQSPSNKVTEKGKDVELRCDPISGHTALYWYRQSLGQGLEFLIYFQGNSAPDKSGLPSDRFSAERTGGSVSTLTIQRTQQEDSAVYLCASSLAPRETQYFGPGTRLLVL.

This clonotype was counted a few times. V is TRBV4-2 and J is TRBJ1-4; tentatively, D is TRBD1 (5 bases). Trimming pared 0 bases from V and 7 bases from J, leaving 15 bases between. CDR3 length: 16 amino acids. Looked up from germline, CDR1 is LGHNA and CDR2 is YNFKEQ. In DNA, the CDR3 is TGTGCCAGCAGCCAAGAAGTACGCCGGGGGATTGAAAAACTGTTTTTT. Encoded protein: CASSQEVRRGIEKLFF.

This clonotype was observed a few times. The chain links TRBV4-2 to TRBJ1-4, with a tentative D call TRBD1 (5 bases). The germline gives CDR1 LGHNA, CDR2 YNFKEQ. The V end was cut by 1 base, the J end by 6 bases, with 12 bases between. This CDR3 contains 15 residues. CDR3 DNA sequence: TGTGCCAGCAGCCAAGCCGGGGGTCGTGATGAAAAACTGTTTTTT. Protein: CASSQAGGRDEKLFF.

The CDR3 region is CSATGEISTDTQYF. Here the CDR3 DNA reads TGCAGCGCTACTGGGGAGATCAGCACAGATACGCAGTATTTT. The rearrangement joins TRBV29-1 to TRBJ2-3, with D perhaps matching TRBD2 (5 bases). CDR3 length: 14 residues. Trimming left V 7 bases short and J 0 bases short, with 14 bases between. Germline assignment: CDR1 SQVTM and CDR2 ANQGSEA.

This clonotype occurred a few times. The chain uses TRBV5-1 and TRBJ2-3; a possible D gene is TRBD2 (5 bases). Trimming removed 0 bases at V and 6 bases at J, with 11 bases between. CDR1 and CDR2 from the germline V gene are SGHRS and YFSETQ. This CDR3 comprises 14 residues. The CDR3 coding sequence is TGCGCCAGCAGCTTGGCGATGGTAGCGGATACGCAGTATTTT. Encoded protein: CASSLAMVADTQYF.

The table lists this clonotype with a few counts. The V call is TRBV20-1, the J call TRBJ2-7; D ambiguous. This CDR3 has 14 residues. Trimming left V 1 base short and J 2 bases short, with 12 bases between. The V gene's germline CDR1 is DFQATT and CDR2 SNEGSKA (reference sequence). The CDR3 sequence: CSARADFDTYEQYF. The CDR3 nucleotides read TGCAGTGCTAGAGCCGACTTCGACACCTACGAGCAGTACTTC.

As concerns this clonotype: A read error is possible here, since a much larger clone lies one base away. The genes are TRBV9 and TRBJ2-7; D tentatively reads TRBD1 or TRBD2 (5 bases each). This CDR3 region has 14 residues. Germline values: CDR1 SGDLS, CDR2 YYNGEE. In nucleotides, the CDR3 is TGTACCAGCAGTTACCTCCCGGGTGGGGGCGAGCAGTACTTC. Translated, it gives CTSSYLPGGGEQYF.

This clonotype was counted a few times. The V and J genes are TRBV9 and TRBJ1-3; D is unresolved. This CDR3 is built from 15 residues. CDR1 and CDR2 from the germline V gene are SGDLS and YYNGEE. V dropped 3 bases and J dropped 0 bases, with 10 bases sitting between them. DNA for the CDR3: TGTGCCAGCAGCGAACATACTTACTCTGGAAACACCATATATTTT. This encodes CASSEHTYSGNTIYF.

This clonotype was picked up many times. The CDR3 nucleotides read TGTGCCAGCAGCTGGGACTATACGGGCAATGAGCAGTTCTTC. Translated, it gives CASSWDYTGNEQFF. The chain links TRBV7-3 to TRBJ2-1; 7 bases are a match to TRBD2. Germline CDR1 and CDR2: SGHTA and FQGTGA. The junction had 6 bases not matched to a gene; V was cut back by 4 bases and J by 6 bases. CDR3 length equals 14 residues.

With regard to this clonotype: The missing conserved phenylalanine or tryptophan at the end of this CDR3 makes a read error likely. The chain joins TRBV6-5 to TRBJ2-7, with 8 bases that match TRBD2. V lost 8 bases to trimming and J lost 6 bases; unmatched junction nucleotides: 3. CDR1 and CDR2 from the germline V gene are MNHEY and SVGAGI. The length of the CDR3 is 11 residues. The DNA for the CDR3 is TGTGCCAGCGCGGGGGGTAGCGAGCAGTACCTC. Translating gives CASAGGSEQYL.

In this sample, this clonotype turned up a few times. J is TRBJ2-7 and V is TRBV27, with TRBD2 identical over 7 bases. CDR3 length: 12 residues. Losses at the gene ends were 9 bases for V and 3 bases for J; bases not matched to a gene: 5. The germline V gene has CDR1 MNHEY and CDR2 SMNVEV (reference sequence). The CDR3 DNA is TGTGCCAGTATGGGGGGGGACTACGAGCAGTACTTC. It yields the protein CASMGGDYEQYF.

By share, this clonotype counts as medium-sized. V usage is TRBV12-3 or TRBV12-4 and J usage is TRBJ2-1; 9 positions agree with TRBD2. The CDR3 is 14 residues long. V shed 6 bases and J 4 bases; nucleotides not matched to a gene: 4. CDR3 nucleotide sequence: TGTGCCAGCAGCCCGACTAGCGGATACAATGAGCAGTTCTTC. Protein product: CASSPTSGYNEQFF.